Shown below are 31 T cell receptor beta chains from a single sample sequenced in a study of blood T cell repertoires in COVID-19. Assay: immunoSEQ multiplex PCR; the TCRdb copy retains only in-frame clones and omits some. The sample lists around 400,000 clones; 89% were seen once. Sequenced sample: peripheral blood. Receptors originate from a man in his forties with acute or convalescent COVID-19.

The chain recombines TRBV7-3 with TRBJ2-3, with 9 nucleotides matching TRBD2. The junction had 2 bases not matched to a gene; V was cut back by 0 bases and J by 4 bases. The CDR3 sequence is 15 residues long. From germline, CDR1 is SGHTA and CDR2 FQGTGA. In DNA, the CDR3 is TGTGCCAGCAGCTTAACGCGGGGGGGCCCAGATACGCAGTATTTT. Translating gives CASSLTRGGPDTQYF. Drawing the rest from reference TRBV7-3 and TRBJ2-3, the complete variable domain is GAGVSQTPSNKVTEKGKYVELRCDPISGHTALYWYRQSLGQGPEFLIYFQGTGAADDSGLPNDRFFAVRPEGSVSTLKIQRTERGDSAVYLCASSLTRGGPDTQYFGPGTRLTVL.

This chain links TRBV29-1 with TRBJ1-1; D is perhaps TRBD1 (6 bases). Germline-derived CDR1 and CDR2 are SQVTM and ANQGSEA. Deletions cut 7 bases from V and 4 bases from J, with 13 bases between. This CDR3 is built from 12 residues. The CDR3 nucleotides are TGCAGCGCAACTCAGGGGAGCACTGAAGCTTTCTTT. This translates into CSATQGSTEAFF.

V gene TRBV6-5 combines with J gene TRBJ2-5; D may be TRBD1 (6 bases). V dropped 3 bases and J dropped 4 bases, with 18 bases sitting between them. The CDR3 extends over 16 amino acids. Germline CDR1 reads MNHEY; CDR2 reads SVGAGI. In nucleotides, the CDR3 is TGTGCCAGCAGTTATCATCCTAGGGGGACGCCAGAGACCCAGTACTTC. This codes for CASSYHPRGTPETQYF.

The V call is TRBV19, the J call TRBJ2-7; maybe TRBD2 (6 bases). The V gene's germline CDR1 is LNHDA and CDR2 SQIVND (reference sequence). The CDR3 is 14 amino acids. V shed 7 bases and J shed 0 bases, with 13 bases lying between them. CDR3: CASTPGLSSYEQYF. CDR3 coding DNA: TGTGCCAGTACCCCCGGACTATCCTCCTACGAGCAGTACTTC.

The CDR3 nucleotides read TGTGCCAGCAGCTTGGGGGGACAGATGAACACTGAAGCTTTCTTT. It is translated as CASSLGGQMNTEAFF. The chain combines TRBV5-4 with TRBJ1-1; 7 bases align to TRBD1. J gave up 0 bases and V 0 bases, and 2 bases lay outside the gene matches. This CDR3 contains 15 residues. Germline assignment: CDR1 SGHNT and CDR2 YYREEE (reference sequence).

The CDR3 region has the DNA TGTGCCAGCAGTGGAGTCAGGGTCTACACCTTC. Amino acids: CASSGVRVYTF. The chain carries TRBV2 and TRBJ1-2; D perhaps matches TRBD1 (5 bases). Germline V CDR1 and CDR2: SNHLY, FYNNEI. The CDR3 is 11 amino acids. V lost 4 bases to trimming and J lost 10 bases, with 10 bases between them. The complete variable domain, with remaining parts taken from reference TRBV2 and TRBJ1-2, reads EPEVTQTPSHQVTQMGQEVILRCVPISNHLYFYWYRQILGQKVEFLVSFYNNEISEKSEIFDDQFSVERPDGSNFTLKIRSTKLEDSAMYFCASSGVRVYTFGSGTRLTVV.

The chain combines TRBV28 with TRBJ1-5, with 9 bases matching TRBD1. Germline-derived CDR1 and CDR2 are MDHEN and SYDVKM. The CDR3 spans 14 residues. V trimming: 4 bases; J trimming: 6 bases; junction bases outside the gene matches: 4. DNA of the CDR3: TGTGCCAGCAGTTGGGACAGGGATGGTCAGCCCCAGCATTTT. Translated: CASSWDRDGQPQHF.

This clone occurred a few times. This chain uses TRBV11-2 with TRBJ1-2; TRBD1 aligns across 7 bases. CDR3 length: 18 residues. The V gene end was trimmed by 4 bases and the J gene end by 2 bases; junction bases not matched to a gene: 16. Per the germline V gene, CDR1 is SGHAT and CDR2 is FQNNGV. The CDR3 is CASSSNRGKKLGNYGYTF. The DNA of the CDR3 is TGTGCCAGCAGCTCTAACAGGGGAAAAAAGTTGGGGAACTATGGCTACACCTTC.

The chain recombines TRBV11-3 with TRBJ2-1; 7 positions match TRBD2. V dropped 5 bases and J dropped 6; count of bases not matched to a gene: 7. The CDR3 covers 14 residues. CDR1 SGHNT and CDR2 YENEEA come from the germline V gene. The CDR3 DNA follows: TGTGCCAGCAGCCCAGATCCGGGGGGCAATGAGCAGTTCTTC. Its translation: CASSPDPGGNEQFF.

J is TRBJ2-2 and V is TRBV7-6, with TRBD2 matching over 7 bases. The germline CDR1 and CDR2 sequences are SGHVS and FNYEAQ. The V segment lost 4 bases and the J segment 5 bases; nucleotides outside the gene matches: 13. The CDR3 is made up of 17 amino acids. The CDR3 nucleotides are TGTGCCAGCAGCTCCCCTCGTCGCGGGGGTTTAACCGGGGAGCTGTTTTTT. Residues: CASSSPRRGGLTGELFF.

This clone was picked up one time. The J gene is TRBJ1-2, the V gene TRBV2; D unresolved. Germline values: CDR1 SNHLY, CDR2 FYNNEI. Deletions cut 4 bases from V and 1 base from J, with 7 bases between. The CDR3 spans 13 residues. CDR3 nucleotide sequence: TGTGCCAGCAGTGGAGGTCTTAACTATGGCTACACCTTC. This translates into CASSGGLNYGYTF.

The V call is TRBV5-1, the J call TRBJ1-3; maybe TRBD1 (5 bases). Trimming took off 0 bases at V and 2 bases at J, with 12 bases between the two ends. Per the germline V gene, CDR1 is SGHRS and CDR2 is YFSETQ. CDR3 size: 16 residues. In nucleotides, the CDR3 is TGCGCCAGCAGCTTGGTCCCAGGGAGGACTGGAAACACCATATATTTT. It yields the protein CASSLVPGRTGNTIYF.

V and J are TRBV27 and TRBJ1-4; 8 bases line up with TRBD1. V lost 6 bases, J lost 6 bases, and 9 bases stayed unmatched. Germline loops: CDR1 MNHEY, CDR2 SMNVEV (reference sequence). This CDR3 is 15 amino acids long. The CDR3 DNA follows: TGTGCCAGCAGCAATACCGGACAGGGATATGAAAAACTGTTTTTT. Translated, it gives CASSNTGQGYEKLFF. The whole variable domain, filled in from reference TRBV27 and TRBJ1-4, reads EAQVTQNPRYLITVTGKKLTVTCSQNMNHEYMSWYRQDPGLGLRQIYYSMNVEVTDKGDVPEGYKVSRKEKRNFPLILESPSPNQTSLYFCASSNTGQGYEKLFFGSGTQLSVL.

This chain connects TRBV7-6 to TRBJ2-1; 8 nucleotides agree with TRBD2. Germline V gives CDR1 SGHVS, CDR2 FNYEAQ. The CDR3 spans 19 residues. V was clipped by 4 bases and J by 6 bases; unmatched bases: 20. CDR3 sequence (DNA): TGTGCCAGCAGCTCTGGAGCGGTCTCGGGGGGGAGGGCCTTCAATGAGCAGTTCTTC. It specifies CASSSGAVSGGRAFNEQFF.

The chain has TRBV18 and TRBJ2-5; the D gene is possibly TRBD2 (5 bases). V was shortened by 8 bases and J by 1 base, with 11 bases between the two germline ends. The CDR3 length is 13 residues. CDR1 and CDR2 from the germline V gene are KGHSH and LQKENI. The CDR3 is CASKRGLQETQYF. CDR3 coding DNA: TGTGCCAGCAAACGGGGTCTCCAAGAGACCCAGTACTTC.

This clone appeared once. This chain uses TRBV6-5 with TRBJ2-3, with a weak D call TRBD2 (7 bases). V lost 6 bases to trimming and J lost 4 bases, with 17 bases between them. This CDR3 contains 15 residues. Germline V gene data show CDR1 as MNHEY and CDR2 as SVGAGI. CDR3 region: CASRNGGLVADTQYF. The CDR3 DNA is TGTGCCAGCAGAAACGGGGGGCTGGTGGCAGATACGCAGTATTTT.

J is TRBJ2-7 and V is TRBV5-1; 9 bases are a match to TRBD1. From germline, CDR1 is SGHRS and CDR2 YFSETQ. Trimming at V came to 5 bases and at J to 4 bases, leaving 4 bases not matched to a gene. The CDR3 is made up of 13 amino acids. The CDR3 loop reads CASSGGQGYEQYF. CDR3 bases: TGCGCCAGCAGTGGGGGACAGGGTTACGAGCAGTACTTC.

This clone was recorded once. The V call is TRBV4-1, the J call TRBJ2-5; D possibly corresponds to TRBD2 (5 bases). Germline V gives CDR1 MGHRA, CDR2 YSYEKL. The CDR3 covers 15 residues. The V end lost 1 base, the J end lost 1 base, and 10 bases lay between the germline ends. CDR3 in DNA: TGCGCCAGCAGCCAAGTCCCGGGATCCCAAGAGACCCAGTACTTC. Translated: CASSQVPGSQETQYF.

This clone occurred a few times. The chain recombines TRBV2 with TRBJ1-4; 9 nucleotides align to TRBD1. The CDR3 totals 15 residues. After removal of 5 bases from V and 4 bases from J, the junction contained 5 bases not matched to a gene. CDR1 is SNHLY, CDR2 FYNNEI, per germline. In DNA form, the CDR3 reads TGTGCCAGCAGTTCCGACAGGGGGAGTAATGAAAAACTGTTTTTT. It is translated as CASSSDRGSNEKLFF.

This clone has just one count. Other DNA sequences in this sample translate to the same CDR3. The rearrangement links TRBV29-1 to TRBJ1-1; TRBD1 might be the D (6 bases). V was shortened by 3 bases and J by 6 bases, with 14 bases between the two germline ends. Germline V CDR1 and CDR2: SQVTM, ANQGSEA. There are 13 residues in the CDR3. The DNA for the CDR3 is TGCAGCGTTGATAGAACAGGGTCCCCTGAAGCTTTCTTT. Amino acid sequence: CSVDRTGSPEAFF.

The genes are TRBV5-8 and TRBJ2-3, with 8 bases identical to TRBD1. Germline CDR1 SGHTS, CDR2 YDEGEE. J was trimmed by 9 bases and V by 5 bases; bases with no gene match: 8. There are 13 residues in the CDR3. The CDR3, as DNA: TGTGCCAGCAGGCGGACAGGGCGAGGGACGCAGTATTTT. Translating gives CASRRTGRGTQYF. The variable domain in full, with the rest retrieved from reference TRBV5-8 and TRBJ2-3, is EAGVTQSPTHLIKTRGQQATLRCSPISGHTSVYWYQQALGLGLQFLLWYDEGEERNRGNFPPRFSGRQFPNYSSELNVNALELEDSALYLCASRRTGRGTQYFGPGTRLTVL.

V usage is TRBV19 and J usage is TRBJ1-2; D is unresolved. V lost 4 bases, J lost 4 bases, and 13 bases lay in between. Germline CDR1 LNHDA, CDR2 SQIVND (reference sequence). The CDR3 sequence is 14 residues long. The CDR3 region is CASSTQANSYGYTF. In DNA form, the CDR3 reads TGTGCCAGTAGTACCCAGGCTAACTCCTATGGCTACACCTTC.

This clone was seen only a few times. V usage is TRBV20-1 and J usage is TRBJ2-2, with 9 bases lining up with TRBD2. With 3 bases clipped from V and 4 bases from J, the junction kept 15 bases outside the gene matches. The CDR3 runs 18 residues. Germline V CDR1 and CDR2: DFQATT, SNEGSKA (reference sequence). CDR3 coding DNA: TGCAGTGCTAGTATCGGGGGTGGGCTAGCGGGGCTCACCGGGGAGCTGTTTTTT. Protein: CSASIGGGLAGLTGELFF.

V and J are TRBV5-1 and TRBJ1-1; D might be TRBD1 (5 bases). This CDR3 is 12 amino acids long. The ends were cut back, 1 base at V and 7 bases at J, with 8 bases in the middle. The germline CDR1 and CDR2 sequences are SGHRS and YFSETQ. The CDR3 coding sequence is TGCGCCAGCAGCTTGTTTCAGGGTGAAGCTTTCTTT. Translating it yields CASSLFQGEAFF.

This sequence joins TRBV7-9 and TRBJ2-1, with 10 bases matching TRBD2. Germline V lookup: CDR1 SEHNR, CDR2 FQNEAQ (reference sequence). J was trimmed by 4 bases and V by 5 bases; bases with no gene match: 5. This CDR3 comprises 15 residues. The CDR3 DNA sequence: TGTGCCAGCAGCCGTGGACTAGCGGCTTACAATGAGCAGTTCTTC. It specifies CASSRGLAAYNEQFF.

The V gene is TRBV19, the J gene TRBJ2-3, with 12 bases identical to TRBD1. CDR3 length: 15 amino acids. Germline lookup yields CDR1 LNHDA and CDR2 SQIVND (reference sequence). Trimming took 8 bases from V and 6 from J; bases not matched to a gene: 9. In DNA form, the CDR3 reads TGTGCCAGTTCCTCGGGACAGGGGGCTTTTGATACGCAGTATTTT. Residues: CASSSGQGAFDTQYF.

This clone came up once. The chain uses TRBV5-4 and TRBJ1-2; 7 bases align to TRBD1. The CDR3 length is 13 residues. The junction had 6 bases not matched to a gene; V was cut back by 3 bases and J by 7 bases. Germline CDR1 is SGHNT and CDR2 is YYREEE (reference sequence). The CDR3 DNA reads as TGTGCCAGCAGCTATGGGACAGTCTTTGGCTACACCTTC. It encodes CASSYGTVFGYTF.

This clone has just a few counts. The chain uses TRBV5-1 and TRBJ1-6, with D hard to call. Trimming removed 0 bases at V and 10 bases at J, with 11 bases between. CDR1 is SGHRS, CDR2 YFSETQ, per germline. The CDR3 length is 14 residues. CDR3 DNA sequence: TGCGCCAGCAGCTTGGAGGACTTCTTGTCACCCCTCCACTTT. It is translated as CASSLEDFLSPLHF. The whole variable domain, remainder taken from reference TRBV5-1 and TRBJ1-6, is KAGVTQTPRYLIKTRGQQVTLSCSPISGHRSVSWYQQTPGQGLQFLFEYFSETQRNKGNFPGRFSGRQFSNSRSEMNVSTLELGDSALYLCASSLEDFLSPLHFGNGTRLTVT.

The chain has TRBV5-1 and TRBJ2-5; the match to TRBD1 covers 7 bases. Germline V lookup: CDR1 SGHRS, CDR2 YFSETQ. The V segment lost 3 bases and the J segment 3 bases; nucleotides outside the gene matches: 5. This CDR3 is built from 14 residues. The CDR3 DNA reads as TGCGCCAGCAGCTGGGGGACAGTCAAAGAGACCCAGTACTTC. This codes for CASSWGTVKETQYF.

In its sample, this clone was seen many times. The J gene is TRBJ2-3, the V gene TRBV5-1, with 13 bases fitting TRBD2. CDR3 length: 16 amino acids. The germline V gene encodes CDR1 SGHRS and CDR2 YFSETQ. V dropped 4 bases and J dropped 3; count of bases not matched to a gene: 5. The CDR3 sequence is CASSLETSGRTDTQYF. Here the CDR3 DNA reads TGCGCCAGCAGCCTTGAGACTAGCGGGAGGACAGATACGCAGTATTTT.

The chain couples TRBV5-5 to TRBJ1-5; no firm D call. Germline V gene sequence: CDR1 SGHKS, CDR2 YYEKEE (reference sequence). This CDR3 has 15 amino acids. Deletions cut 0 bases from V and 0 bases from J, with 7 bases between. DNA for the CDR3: TGTGCCAGCAGCTTGGTAGCAGTTAGCAATCAGCCCCAGCATTTT. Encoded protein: CASSLVAVSNQPQHF.